The 27 T cell receptor beta chains reported below all come from one sample, sequenced in a study of OX40 agonist ivuxolimab in advanced cancers. The data were produced by immunoSEQ multiplex PCR, yet TCRdb's version contains in-frame clones alone and is incomplete. The table lists roughly 58,000 clones, 85% of them singletons, with over 2.5% in the top ten. This material consisted of CD4+ or CD8+ T cells sorted from blood, taken in a trial of the OX40 agonist ivuxolimab. These receptor sequences come from an adult with an advanced solid tumor such as melanoma, head and neck, liver or kidney cancer.

The chain couples TRBV11-3 to TRBJ1-1, with 7 bases that match TRBD1. The germline CDR1 and CDR2 sequences are SGHNT and YENEEA. V dropped 5 bases and J dropped 0; count of bases not matched to a gene: 6. The length of the CDR3 is 15 residues. The CDR3, as DNA: TGTGCCAGCAGCAAGCGACAGGGAATGAACACTGAAGCTTTCTTT. Residues: CASSKRQGMNTEAFF.

The chain couples TRBV2 to TRBJ2-5, with TRBD1 matching over 12 bases. Germline CDR1 SNHLY, CDR2 FYNNEI. V shed 6 bases and J 4 bases; nucleotides not matched to a gene: 6. CDR3 size: 15 residues. CDR3 in amino acids: CASRAGTGGRETQYF. The CDR3, as DNA: TGTGCCAGCAGGGCCGGGACAGGGGGCAGAGAGACCCAGTACTTC.

The chain joins TRBV9 to TRBJ2-5, with 15 positions matching TRBD2. With 3 bases clipped from V and 3 bases from J, the junction kept 3 bases outside the gene matches. Germline CDR1 is SGDLS and CDR2 is YYNGEE. This CDR3 comprises 16 residues. The CDR3 loop reads CASSAGLAGGEETQYF. CDR3 DNA sequence: TGTGCCAGCAGCGCGGGACTAGCGGGAGGAGAAGAGACCCAGTACTTC.

The CDR3 coding sequence is TGTGCCAGCAGTTACTGGAGGGGCCCCAAGAGGGAGCTGTTTTTT. It encodes CASSYWRGPKRELFF. V usage is TRBV6-5 and J usage is TRBJ2-2; weak D call: TRBD2 (6 bases). CDR1 and CDR2 (germline): MNHEY, SVGAGI. The CDR3 spans 15 residues. Trimming shortened V by 1 base and J by 9 bases, and 15 bases separated the two germline ends.

The genes are TRBV5-1 and TRBJ2-1; 11 nucleotides align to TRBD1. Germline CDR1 reads SGHRS; CDR2 reads YFSETQ. The junction had 8 bases not matched to a gene; V was cut back by 5 bases and J by 10 bases. The CDR3 runs to 14 residues. This chain's CDR3 is CASRPGTGGTEQFF. As DNA, the CDR3 is TGCGCCAGCAGACCCGGGACAGGGGGAACCGAGCAGTTCTTC.

V and J are TRBV28 and TRBJ1-2; D might be TRBD1 (5 bases). Germline V CDR1 and CDR2: MDHEN, SYDVKM. Trimming removed 8 bases from V and 5 bases from J, with 9 bases in between. CDR3 size: 11 residues. The CDR3 region is CASAGNYGYTF. For the CDR3, the DNA is TGTGCCAGCGCAGGGAATTATGGCTACACCTTC.

The chain's CDR3 is CASSLGTGDGLFF. In nucleotides, the CDR3 is TGTGCCAGCAGTTTGGGTACAGGGGATGGACTGTTTTTT. The chain links TRBV27 to TRBJ1-4, with 7 bases fitting TRBD1. CDR1 and CDR2 from the germline V gene are MNHEY and SMNVEV (reference sequence). With V trimmed by 3 bases and J by 13 bases, 8 bases remained unmatched. There are 13 residues in the CDR3.

This clone came up once. The chain uses TRBV18 and TRBJ1-1; D gene ambiguous. The V end was cut by 5 bases, the J end by 3 bases, with 13 bases between. Germline assignment: CDR1 KGHSH and CDR2 LQKENI. The CDR3 is made up of 14 amino acids. In DNA, the CDR3 is TGTGCCAGCTCATTCACCCCCCCGGACACTGAAGCTTTCTTT. Its translation is CASSFTPPDTEAFF.

This clone is a singleton in its sample. The CDR3, as DNA: TGTGCCAGCAGCCTGGGACTAGCGGGGGGCACAGATACGCAGTATTTT. The encoded protein is CASSLGLAGGTDTQYF. The chain is built from TRBV7-3 and TRBJ2-3; 14 bases align to TRBD2. The CDR3 consists of 16 residues. Germline V lookup: CDR1 SGHTA, CDR2 FQGTGA. Trimming cost V 5 bases and J 1 base; bases outside gene matches: 2.

The chain couples TRBV7-2 to TRBJ2-7; a possible D gene is TRBD1 (7 bases). This CDR3 has 14 residues. Germline V lookup: CDR1 SGHTA, CDR2 FQGNSA. V was trimmed by 3 bases and J by 4 bases, leaving 13 bases between them. The CDR3 here is CASSFGGTAYEQYF. The CDR3 bases are TGTGCCAGCAGCTTTGGCGGGACAGCATACGAGCAGTACTTC.

This rearrangement joins TRBV18 to TRBJ1-6; D ambiguous. The germline V and J ends were trimmed by 3 bases and 0 bases, with 3 bases remaining between them. CDR3 length equals 14 residues. Per germline, CDR1 KGHSH and CDR2 LQKENI. CDR3 nucleotides: TGTGCCAGCTCACCGAGCTCCTATAATTCACCCCTCCACTTT. It encodes CASSPSSYNSPLHF.

V is TRBV29-1 and J is TRBJ1-5; maybe TRBD1 (6 bases). Trimming pared 7 bases from V and 0 bases from J, leaving 16 bases between. The CDR3 is 15 amino acids. CDR1 is SQVTM and CDR2 is ANQGSEA in the germline V gene. CDR3 DNA: TGCAGCGCCGCGGACAGTAGTTATAGCAATCAGCCCCAGCATTTT. Translating it yields CSAADSSYSNQPQHF.

V is TRBV7-9 and J is TRBJ2-7; 7 bases are shared with TRBD1. Germline V gene sequence: CDR1 SEHNR, CDR2 FQNEAQ (reference sequence). V lost 2 bases and J lost 2; bases outside the gene matches: 9. The CDR3 spans 16 residues. CDR3 coding DNA: TGTGCCAGCAGCTTACAGGGTACTCAGGGGGCCTACGAGCAGTACTTC. It is translated as CASSLQGTQGAYEQYF.

The count of this clone is one. CDR3 nucleotide sequence: TGTGCCAGCATGGCCGGGACAGGGCACACCGGGGAGCTGTTTTTT. It is translated as CASMAGTGHTGELFF. The rearrangement links TRBV27 to TRBJ2-2; 9 nucleotides match TRBD1. With V trimmed by 7 bases and J by 3 bases, 6 bases remained unmatched. Germline CDR1 is MNHEY and CDR2 is SMNVEV (reference sequence). This CDR3 is built from 15 residues.

This clone was observed a few times. CDR3 coding DNA: TGTGCCAGCAGCTTAGCACAGACCTCCTATGGCTACACCTTC. The encoded protein is CASSLAQTSYGYTF. V usage is TRBV7-9 and J usage is TRBJ1-2; no clear D. The germline V and J ends were trimmed by 0 bases and 4 bases, with 9 bases remaining between them. The germline gives CDR1 SEHNR, CDR2 FQNEAQ (reference sequence). The CDR3 consists of 14 residues. The full variable domain, in which reference TRBV7-9 and TRBJ1-2 provide the parts outside the CDR3, is DTGVSQNPRHKITKRGQNVTFRCDPISEHNRLYWYRQTLGQGPEFLTYFQNEAQLEKSRLLSDRFSAERPKGSFSTLEIQRTEQGDSAMYLCASSLAQTSYGYTFGSGTRLTVV.

V and J are TRBV6-5 and TRBJ2-3, with D hard to call. This CDR3 is built from 14 residues. Trimming took 0 bases from V and 7 from J, leaving 11 bases between them. The V gene's germline CDR1 is MNHEY and CDR2 SVGAGI. The CDR3 DNA sequence: TGTGCCAGCAGTTACTCGTCCCGTTCTTATACGCAGTATTTT. Protein product: CASSYSSRSYTQYF.

This clone was seen only once. The chain links TRBV9 to TRBJ1-4; D ambiguous. Germline CDR1 is SGDLS and CDR2 is YYNGEE. Deletions cut 2 bases from V and 0 bases from J, with 5 bases between. The CDR3 totals 14 residues. The CDR3 sequence is CASSVSATNEKLFF. The CDR3 bases are TGTGCCAGCAGCGTTTCTGCAACTAATGAAAAACTGTTTTTT.

The chain couples TRBV6-5 to TRBJ2-7, with D uncertain. The CDR3 has 13 residues. CDR1 and CDR2 (germline): MNHEY, SVGAGI. Trimming removed 5 bases at V and 2 bases at J, with 10 bases between. The CDR3 region is CASSLHRPYEQYF. The CDR3 region has the DNA TGTGCCAGCAGTCTACACCGACCCTACGAGCAGTACTTC.

The chain combines TRBV30 with TRBJ2-7; TRBD1 agrees at 9 bases. The germline CDR1 and CDR2 sequences are GTSNPN and SVGIG (reference sequence). The length of the CDR3 is 16 residues. The V gene end was trimmed by 4 bases and the J gene end by 1 base; junction bases not matched to a gene: 11. CDR3 in amino acids: CAWIRRGTGPSYEQYF. CDR3 nucleotide sequence: TGTGCCTGGATTAGGCGAGGGACAGGGCCTTCCTACGAGCAGTACTTC.

The gene calls are TRBV4-1 and TRBJ2-1, with 11 bases matching TRBD2. This CDR3 contains 16 residues. Trimming at V came to 2 bases and at J to 7 bases, leaving 7 bases not matched to a gene. Germline V gene lookup returns CDR1 MGHRA and CDR2 YSYEKL. DNA for the CDR3: TGCGCCAGCAGCCAATTAACAGGACTAGCGGGTAATGAGCAGTTCTTC. Encoded protein: CASSQLTGLAGNEQFF.

This rearrangement joins TRBV5-4 to TRBJ1-1; D ambiguous. The CDR3 loop spans 14 amino acids. Germline CDR1 is SGHNT and CDR2 is YYREEE (reference sequence). The ends were cut back, 0 bases at V and 2 bases at J, with 8 bases in the middle. The CDR3 sequence: CASSLVDTNTEAFF. The DNA of the CDR3 is TGTGCCAGCAGCTTGGTAGACACCAACACTGAAGCTTTCTTT.

The V gene is TRBV10-3, the J gene TRBJ2-7; D uncertain. The V gene's germline CDR1 is ENHRY and CDR2 SYGVKD. The CDR3 sequence is 12 residues long. V was trimmed by 0 bases and J by 3 bases, leaving 3 bases between them. The CDR3 region has the DNA TGTGCCATCAGTGAGTCTGGCTACGAGCAGTACTTC. This sequence encodes CAISESGYEQYF.

This chain uses TRBV6-1 with TRBJ2-3; D gene uncertain. Germline V gene sequence: CDR1 MNHNS, CDR2 SASEGT. The CDR3 totals 13 residues. Trimming removed 5 bases at V and 6 bases at J, with 12 bases between. This CDR3 is CASSFFQVDTQYF. The CDR3 coding sequence is TGTGCCAGCAGTTTCTTCCAGGTGGATACGCAGTATTTT.

Only one count was recorded for this clone. The chain recombines TRBV11-2 with TRBJ2-1, with 10 bases that match TRBD2. The CDR3 length is 16 residues. Germline CDR1 SGHAT, CDR2 FQNNGV. The V gene end was trimmed by 3 bases and the J gene end by 5 bases; junction bases not matched to a gene: 7. CDR3 nucleotides: TGTGCCAGCAGCTTGGTTTGGACTAGCGGAGACAATGAGCAGTTCTTC. Encoded protein: CASSLVWTSGDNEQFF.

This sequence joins TRBV18 and TRBJ2-1; 9 bases align to TRBD2. Germline V gives CDR1 KGHSH, CDR2 LQKENI. The CDR3 extends over 15 amino acids. V shed 2 bases, J shed 5 bases, and the junction held 4 bases outside the gene matches. CDR3 region: CASSPRSGGHNEQFF. The CDR3, as DNA: TGTGCCAGCTCACCAAGGAGCGGGGGGCACAATGAGCAGTTCTTC.

V usage is TRBV4-3 and J usage is TRBJ1-3, with D perhaps TRBD1 (5 bases). V was pared by 4 bases and J by 4 bases, with 14 bases between. Germline V gives CDR1 LGHNA, CDR2 YSLEER. The CDR3 has 15 amino acids. CDR3 sequence: CASSRTAGQGNTIYF. The CDR3 DNA reads TGCGCCAGCAGCCGCACGGCGGGGCAGGGAAACACCATATATTTT.

The chain joins TRBV6-6 to TRBJ2-3, with 10 bases fitting TRBD1. Germline CDR1 reads MNHNY; CDR2 reads SVGAGI (reference sequence). The CDR3 is 15 amino acids. Trimming cost V 7 bases and J 6 bases; bases outside gene matches: 10. CDR3 sequence: CASIFSGTGADTQYF. In DNA form, the CDR3 reads TGTGCCAGCATTTTTTCCGGGACAGGGGCCGATACGCAGTATTTT.